The 19 T cell receptor beta chains given below trace back to one sample, sequenced in a study of cytomegalovirus exposure and HLA in healthy donors. Both 60 Vbeta primers and 13 Jbeta primers went into the PCR. This table comes from immunoSEQ multiplex PCR, and its TCRdb copy is limited to in-frame clones, with some not included. Among over 200,000 clones, 70% to 80% were seen once, and the ten largest hold around 2.8%. Sequences were obtained from PBMCs. The receptors derive from a woman aged 60 to 75 in good health and CMV-seropositive.

V and J are TRBV28 and TRBJ1-5; unclear D gene. Trimming took off 1 base at V and 7 bases at J, with 5 bases between the two ends. CDR3 length equals 12 residues. The germline V gene has CDR1 MDHEN and CDR2 SYDVKM. CDR3 protein: CASSLSQQPQHF. For the CDR3, the DNA is TGTGCCAGCAGTTTATCTCAGCAGCCCCAGCATTTT.

This chain joins TRBV18 and TRBJ2-7, with 7 positions matching TRBD1. V shed 6 bases and J 2 bases; nucleotides not matched to a gene: 10. The CDR3 length is 15 residues. Germline CDR1 is KGHSH and CDR2 is LQKENI. CDR3 sequence: CASSAGTVSPYEQYF. CDR3 DNA sequence: TGTGCCAGCTCGGCCGGGACAGTAAGTCCCTACGAGCAGTACTTC.

This chain links TRBV4-3 with TRBJ1-2; TRBD1 is a possible D gene (6 bases). Germline V lookup: CDR1 LGHNA, CDR2 YSLEER. V gave up 1 base and J gave up 5 bases, with 8 bases separating them. The CDR3 has 13 amino acids. The CDR3: CASSQVGGYGYTF. In DNA form, the CDR3 reads TGCGCCAGCAGCCAAGTAGGGGGTTATGGCTACACCTTC.

The chain has TRBV6-5 and TRBJ2-7; 11 nucleotides line up with TRBD2. The V and J ends lost 6 bases and 3 bases, in that order; junction bases with no gene match: 7. Germline CDR1 reads MNHEY; CDR2 reads SVGAGI. This CDR3 has 15 amino acids. CDR3 protein: CASRSTTSGNYEQYF. The CDR3 DNA reads TGTGCCAGCAGGTCCACGACTAGCGGGAACTACGAGCAGTACTTC.

CDR3 residues: CASSVLSSVDTQYF. The CDR3 DNA reads as TGTGCCAGCAGCGTATTAAGTAGCGTCGATACGCAGTATTTT. The chain combines TRBV9 with TRBJ2-3; the D gene is possibly TRBD2 (5 bases). This CDR3 has 14 residues. V lost 1 base to trimming and J lost 6 bases, with 12 bases between them. From germline, CDR1 is SGDLS and CDR2 YYNGEE.

The gene calls are TRBV30 and TRBJ2-1; 9 bases fit TRBD2. Germline V gene data show CDR1 as GTSNPN and CDR2 as SVGIG (reference sequence). V shed 3 bases and J 7 bases; nucleotides not matched to a gene: 7. The CDR3 has 14 amino acids. The CDR3 region has the DNA TGTGCCTGGAGAGATAGCGGGAGTAGGAATGAGCAGTTCTTC. Translation gives CAWRDSGSRNEQFF.

This clone came up a few times. The V and J genes are TRBV30 and TRBJ2-7; no clear D. This CDR3 comprises 14 residues. V lost 1 base to trimming and J lost 0 bases, with 10 bases between them. The V gene's germline CDR1 is GTSNPN and CDR2 SVGIG (reference sequence). The CDR3 nucleotides read TGTGCCTGGAGTGAAGGAGTCAGCTCCTACGAGCAGTACTTC. It translates to CAWSEGVSSYEQYF.

A few counts support this clone. This chain links TRBV2 with TRBJ1-4, with D unresolved. Germline CDR1 and CDR2: SNHLY and FYNNEI. The CDR3 extends over 13 amino acids. Deletions cut 6 bases from V and 5 bases from J, with 10 bases between. CDR3 coding DNA: TGTGCCAGCAGCCGGGAACAAAATGAAAAACTGTTTTTT. This gives the protein CASSREQNEKLFF.

The chain couples TRBV5-4 to TRBJ1-3; the D gene is possibly TRBD1 (6 bases). V gave up 2 bases and J gave up 0 bases, with 9 bases separating them. In germline, CDR1 is SGHNT, CDR2 YYREEE (reference sequence). This CDR3 region has 15 residues. CDR3 amino acids: CASSFGQISGNTIYF. The CDR3 DNA sequence: TGTGCCAGCAGCTTTGGACAGATCTCTGGAAACACCATATATTTT.

The chain uses TRBV7-2 and TRBJ2-7; the D gene is possibly TRBD2 (6 bases). There are 13 residues in the CDR3. V lost 5 bases and J 6 bases, leaving 14 bases between the germline ends. The germline V gene has CDR1 SGHTA and CDR2 FQGNSA. CDR3 sequence: CASSPGRRGEQYF. The CDR3 region has the DNA TGTGCCAGCAGCCCCGGCCGGCGGGGCGAGCAGTACTTC.

In nucleotides, the CDR3 is TGCGCCAGCAGCCTACTGGACAGGAATGAAAAACTGTTTTTT. It translates to CASSLLDRNEKLFF. The chain recombines TRBV4-1 with TRBJ1-4, with TRBD1 matching over 7 bases. This CDR3 contains 14 residues. Germline CDR1 and CDR2: MGHRA and YSYEKL. The J segment lost 5 bases and the V segment lost 4 bases, leaving 4 bases of the junction unmatched.

This clone showed up just a few times. The chain combines TRBV29-1 with TRBJ1-3, with D uncertain. The CDR3 contains 13 residues. Trimming removed 5 bases from V and 2 bases from J, with 10 bases in between. Germline lookup yields CDR1 SQVTM and CDR2 ANQGSEA. The CDR3 spells CSVRRSPGNTIYF. CDR3 nucleotides: TGCAGCGTTCGGAGGAGCCCTGGAAACACCATATATTTT.

CDR3: CASSYAGTGGAKTQYF. For the CDR3, the DNA is TGTGCCAGCAGTTACGCCGGGACAGGGGGCGCGAAGACCCAGTACTTC. The V call is TRBV6-5, the J call TRBJ2-5; 12 bases align to TRBD1. The germline gives CDR1 MNHEY, CDR2 SVGAGI. Losses at the gene ends were 2 bases for V and 6 bases for J; bases not matched to a gene: 7. This CDR3 is built from 16 residues.

The gene calls are TRBV6-5 and TRBJ1-2; 7 nucleotides align to TRBD1. V lost 3 bases to trimming and J lost 1 base; unmatched junction nucleotides: 2. The length of the CDR3 is 14 residues. The germline gives CDR1 MNHEY, CDR2 SVGAGI. CDR3 amino acids: CASSYRGRNYGYTF. The DNA for the CDR3 is TGTGCCAGCAGTTATAGGGGGCGTAACTATGGCTACACCTTC.

The J gene is TRBJ2-3, the V gene TRBV7-3; the match to TRBD1 covers 11 bases. The germline V gene encodes CDR1 SGHTA and CDR2 FQGTGA. The CDR3 has 15 residues. Trimming removed 6 bases from V and 4 bases from J; junction bases left unmatched: 6. DNA of the CDR3: TGTGCCAGCAGTTCACGGACAGGGGGCGCAGATACGCAGTATTTT. Protein: CASSSRTGGADTQYF.

The rearrangement joins TRBV12-5 to TRBJ2-7, with 11 bases lining up with TRBD2. CDR3 length: 15 residues. Germline V gene data show CDR1 as LGHNT and CDR2 as FRNRAP. With V trimmed by 2 bases and J by 1 base, 1 base remained unmatched. The CDR3 nucleotides are TGTGCTAGTGGTTTGAGACTAGCGGGGTCCTACGAGCAGTACTTC. Encoded protein: CASGLRLAGSYEQYF.

The rearrangement links TRBV19 to TRBJ1-2; 8 nucleotides line up with TRBD1. The CDR3 is made up of 12 amino acids. The V gene's germline CDR1 is LNHDA and CDR2 SQIVND (reference sequence). V was pared by 8 bases and J by 3 bases, with 2 bases of the junction left unmatched. The CDR3 protein is CASGQGDYGYTF. The CDR3 nucleotides read TGTGCCAGTGGACAGGGAGACTATGGCTACACCTTC.

The chain joins TRBV28 to TRBJ2-5; no firm D call. The DNA end is a closer match to TRBJ2-7, so the J assignment may be wrong. This CDR3 spans 12 amino acids. Germline-derived CDR1 and CDR2 are MDHEN and SYDVKM. The DNA of the CDR3 is TGTGCCAGCCGCCGTTCCACCTACGAGCAGTACTTC. The encoded protein is CASRRSTYEQYF.

The gene calls are TRBV18 and TRBJ2-7, with D perhaps TRBD2 (6 bases). Trimming left V 2 bases short and J 3 bases short, with 8 bases between. In germline, CDR1 is KGHSH, CDR2 LQKENI. There are 13 residues in the CDR3. As DNA, the CDR3 is TGTGCCAGCTCACCAGTCGGGAGCTACGAGCAGTACTTC. It translates to CASSPVGSYEQYF.